This T cell receptor beta chain was recovered during a study of cytomegalovirus exposure and HLA in healthy donors. The PCR had 60 Vbeta and 13 Jbeta primers. Assay: immunoSEQ multiplex PCR; the TCRdb copy retains only in-frame clones and omits some. The table shows approximately 140,000 clones, with 70% to 85% occurring only once. Germline V gene lookup returns CDR1 SGHAT and CDR2 FQDESV (reference sequence). Trimming cost V 4 bases and J 4 bases, with 8 bases left between them. CDR3 length: 13 residues. The rearrangement uses TRBV11-1 and TRBJ2-1; weak D call: TRBD1 (5 bases). The TCR sequence derives from a woman aged 35 to 49 in good health and CMV-seronegative. Sequencing was done on a sample of PBMCs. CDR3 protein: CASSSDSYNEQFF. DNA for the CDR3: TGTGCCAGCAGCTCCGACAGTTACAATGAGCAGTTCTTC.